A single T cell receptor beta chain is shown here with its context. The data originate from a study of T cells in Graves' hyperthyroidism and ophthalmopathy. The germline gives CDR1 MNHEY, CDR2 SVGEGT. Trimming left V 1 base short and J 6 bases short, with 6 bases between. The CDR3 is made up of 12 amino acids. Used for diagnoses were clinical symptoms, serum thyroxine and TRAb, thyroid ultrasound and orbital computed tomography. Amplification of TCR beta CDR3 regions used RNA as the template. During a first-round RT-PCR of the TCR CDR3, the HTBI primer set was used. TCRdb processed the multiplex PCR reads anew with MiXCR; each CDR3 protein has one entry. The sample consists of roughly 660,000 distinct CDR3 sequences, 17% of them appearing once.

The chain employs TRBV6-2 or TRBV6-3 and TRBJ1-2, with D hard to call. The sequenced material came from blood. The clonotype comes from a man over 45 with Graves' hyperthyroidism. CDR3 region: CASSYYGNGYTF. DNA of the CDR3: TGTGCCAGCAGTTACTACGGAAATGGCTACACCTTC.